These 26 T cell receptor beta chains came from one sample sequenced in a study of regulatory T cells in long-lasting Graves disease. Stated time point: newly diagnosed GD, antithyroid drugs for less than 3 months. Construction of the TCR library relied on RNA isolated from PBMCs. Building of the TCR beta libraries involved iRepertoire HTBI primers and Arm-PCR of CDR3 regions. TCRdb passed the multiplex PCR reads through MiXCR, listing each CDR3 protein once. Counted here are 300,000 to 400,000 distinct CDR3 sequences, roughly 15% occurring once; the ten biggest clones make up 22%. Source: peripheral blood mononuclear cells (PBMCs), taken at new diagnosis, from a patient treated with antithyroid drugs. The receptors derive from a female donor with Graves disease.

This clonotype was seen many times. This sequence joins TRBV7-3 and TRBJ2-1, with TRBD2 as a possible D gene (5 bases). The CDR3 totals 15 residues. V was shortened by 2 bases and J by 7 bases, with 15 bases between the two germline ends. Germline assignment: CDR1 SGHTA and CDR2 FQGTGA. The CDR3 loop is CASSLRSGARNEQFF. CDR3 DNA: TGTGCCAGCAGCTTACGGAGCGGAGCTAGAAATGAGCAGTTCTTC.

The rearrangement uses TRBV12-3 or TRBV12-4 and TRBJ1-1; D may be TRBD1 (5 bases). The CDR3 length is 13 residues. The V end was cut by 3 bases, the J end by 7 bases, with 12 bases between. CDR3 in amino acids: CASSFGGESEAFF. DNA for the CDR3: TGTGCCAGCAGTTTCGGGGGGGAGAGTGAAGCTTTCTTT.

This clonotype was counted ten times or more. The chain joins TRBV20-1 to TRBJ2-1, with D possibly matching TRBD1 (6 bases). The germline V gene encodes CDR1 DFQATT and CDR2 SNEGSKA (reference sequence). V dropped 4 bases and J dropped 1 base, with 14 bases sitting between them. The CDR3 spans 15 residues. CDR3 amino acids: CSANPERGSYNEQFF. The DNA for the CDR3 is TGCAGTGCTAACCCCGAGAGGGGGTCCTACAATGAGCAGTTCTTC.

The genes are TRBV24-1 and TRBJ1-4; D is unresolved. CDR1 is KGHDR and CDR2 is SFDVKD in the germline V gene. This CDR3 has 12 amino acids. V lost 9 bases to trimming and J lost 8 bases, with 12 bases between them. This CDR3 reads CATGQLWEKLFF. The CDR3, as DNA: TGTGCCACCGGGCAGCTTTGGGAAAAACTGTTTTTT.

The chain links TRBV28 to TRBJ1-1; weak D call: TRBD1 (5 bases). Germline V gene data show CDR1 as MDHEN and CDR2 as SYDVKM. The CDR3 is made up of 19 amino acids. V was cut by 4 bases and J by 1 base, with 25 bases left in between. The CDR3, as DNA: TGTGCCAGCAGTTCCCCTACGTCATTTCCAGGGCCAAAGAACACTGAAGCTTTCTTT. This encodes CASSSPTSFPGPKNTEAFF.

The chain combines TRBV6-1 with TRBJ2-4; 9 bases map to TRBD1. There are 13 residues in the CDR3. The V segment lost 5 bases and the J segment 8 bases; nucleotides outside the gene matches: 4. Germline CDR1 reads MNHNS; CDR2 reads SASEGT. The CDR3 DNA reads TGTGCCAGCAGTCCCCGGGACAGGGACATTCAGTACTTC. This gives the protein CASSPRDRDIQYF.

The chain uses TRBV10-2 and TRBJ2-3; TRBD1 might be the D (5 bases). Germline V CDR1 and CDR2: WSHSY, SAAADI. The length of the CDR3 is 17 residues. Trimming left V 2 bases short and J 0 bases short, with 15 bases between. CDR3 region: CASSEPTVSSSTDTQYF. CDR3 in DNA: TGCGCCAGCAGTGAGCCGACAGTTTCCTCTAGCACAGATACGCAGTATTTT.

This chain links TRBV7-9 with TRBJ2-7, with 11 bases matching TRBD2. CDR1 and CDR2 from the germline V gene are SEHNR and FQNEAQ (reference sequence). V lost 8 bases to trimming and J lost 0 bases; unmatched junction nucleotides: 9. The CDR3 is 16 amino acids. For the CDR3, the DNA is TGTGCCAGCTCGAGTAGCGGGGGGGCGAGCTCCTACGAGCAGTACTTC. Encoded protein: CASSSSGGASSYEQYF.

This clonotype was picked up many times. J is TRBJ1-1 and V is TRBV3-1; unclear D gene. The CDR3 extends over 16 amino acids. Looked up from germline, CDR1 is LGHDT and CDR2 is YNNKEL (reference sequence). The V end lost 3 bases, the J end lost 1 base, and 15 bases lay between the germline ends. For the CDR3, the DNA is TGTGCCAGCAGCCACGGTATCCAAAGAAGGAACACTGAAGCTTTCTTT. Its translation is CASSHGIQRRNTEAFF.

The table lists this clonotype with many counts. The chain combines TRBV6-1 with TRBJ1-1; D is uncertain. V lost 11 bases to trimming and J lost 2 bases, with 21 bases between them. The CDR3 loop spans 15 amino acids. Germline CDR1 reads MNHNS; CDR2 reads SASEGT. In DNA form, the CDR3 reads TGTGCCGGGATCAAAGCCGGGGTGGGTAACACTGAAGCTTTCTTT. Amino acid sequence: CAGIKAGVGNTEAFF.

This sequence joins TRBV4-1 and TRBJ2-3; D gene uncertain. CDR1 and CDR2 (germline): MGHRA, YSYEKL. The CDR3 totals 16 residues. Trimming left V 0 bases short and J 2 bases short, with 12 bases between. The CDR3 region is CASSQEIGLNTDTQYF. CDR3 sequence (DNA): TGCGCCAGCAGCCAAGAAATCGGGCTCAACACAGATACGCAGTATTTT.

This clonotype has at least ten counts. The gene calls are TRBV6-5 and TRBJ1-2; D unresolved. Germline loops: CDR1 MNHEY, CDR2 SVGAGI. The CDR3 spans 13 residues. The V and J ends lost 4 bases and 4 bases respectively, with 10 bases between them. The CDR3 region has the DNA TGTGCCAGCAGTTCCACCAGATCCTATGGCTACACCTTC. It codes for CASSSTRSYGYTF.

V is TRBV5-1 and J is TRBJ2-6; no clear D. V lost 6 bases to trimming and J lost 2 bases, with 9 bases between them. The length of the CDR3 is 14 residues. Germline V gives CDR1 SGHRS, CDR2 YFSETQ. As DNA, the CDR3 is TGCGCCAGCAAAAGGGTTGCTGGGGCCAACGTCCTGACTTTC. Protein sequence: CASKRVAGANVLTF.

This clonotype has more than one count but fewer than ten. The junction departs from germline at one end; a sequencing error may be responsible. V is TRBV12-3 or TRBV12-4 and J is TRBJ2-5; 12 bases match TRBD2. The CDR3 loop spans 15 amino acids. DNA for the CDR3: TGTGCCTGCAGTTCGGGACTAGCGGGCCAAGAGACCCAGTACTTC. It yields the protein CACSSGLAGQETQYF.

The sample holds many counts of this clonotype. The V call is TRBV24-1, the J call TRBJ1-1; TRBD1 matches 12 bases. The CDR3 spans 18 residues. V was clipped by 0 bases and J by 5 bases; unmatched bases: 9. Looked up from germline, CDR1 is KGHDR and CDR2 is SFDVKD. CDR3: CATSDLFGTGGAGTEAFF. The CDR3 DNA follows: TGTGCCACCAGTGATTTGTTCGGGACAGGGGGCGCCGGGACTGAAGCTTTCTTT.

This clonotype has ten or more counts. The chain is built from TRBV14 and TRBJ1-1; D unresolved. The CDR3 contains 12 residues. Trimming took off 4 bases at V and 6 bases at J, with 9 bases between the two ends. CDR1 and CDR2 from the germline V gene are SGHDN and FVKESK. DNA of the CDR3: TGTGCCAGCAGCCTTATCGGGCCTGAAGCTTTCTTT. The encoded protein is CASSLIGPEAFF.

This clonotype was recorded at least ten times. V and J are TRBV6-2 or TRBV6-3 and TRBJ1-5; D is undetermined. V lost 5 bases, J lost 2 bases, and 16 bases lay in between. CDR3 length equals 16 residues. Germline V gene sequence: CDR1 MNHEY, CDR2 SVGEGT. The CDR3 loop is CASSEVRGNGNQPQHF. CDR3 nucleotide sequence: TGTGCCAGCAGTGAAGTAAGAGGGAATGGCAATCAGCCCCAGCATTTT.

Ten or more counts support this clonotype. This chain uses TRBV6-2 or TRBV6-3 with TRBJ1-2; D gene uncertain. The CDR3 runs to 14 residues. V lost 0 bases to trimming and J lost 2 bases, with 7 bases between them. Germline V gives CDR1 MNHEY, CDR2 SVGEGT. The CDR3 coding sequence is TGTGCCAGCAGTTACTCAGGCGGAAACTATGGCTACACCTTC. Translation gives CASSYSGGNYGYTF.

Only a few counts were recorded for this clonotype. The gene calls are TRBV24-1 and TRBJ2-3, with TRBD1 as a possible D gene (6 bases). The CDR3 is 14 residues long. V was trimmed by 4 bases and J by 1 base, leaving 8 bases between them. CDR1 is KGHDR, CDR2 SFDVKD, per germline. DNA of the CDR3: TGTGCCACCAGTGACCCAGGGGGCACAGATACGCAGTATTTT. The encoded protein is CATSDPGGTDTQYF.

Many counts were recorded for this clonotype. CDR3 in amino acids: CAISSTTSQYPGYTF. In DNA form, the CDR3 reads TGTGCCATCAGCTCAACCACCAGCCAGTACCCTGGCTACACCTTC. The gene calls are TRBV10-3 and TRBJ1-2, with no clear D. The CDR3 length is 15 residues. V was trimmed by 6 bases and J by 7 bases, leaving 21 bases between them. Germline V gives CDR1 ENHRY, CDR2 SYGVKD.

J is TRBJ1-1 and V is TRBV7-2; a weak D match, TRBD1 (5 bases). This CDR3 contains 17 residues. Germline CDR1 and CDR2: SGHTA and FQGNSA. V lost 2 bases and J 0 bases, leaving 16 bases between the germline ends. The CDR3 sequence: CASSLNPGRGMNTEAFF. The CDR3 DNA sequence: TGTGCCAGCAGCTTAAATCCAGGGAGAGGGATGAACACTGAAGCTTTCTTT.

This clonotype has at least ten counts. The chain links TRBV6-5 to TRBJ2-5, with 7 bases that match TRBD1. Germline V gene lookup returns CDR1 MNHEY and CDR2 SVGAGI. CDR3 length: 16 residues. Losses at the gene ends were 1 base for V and 9 bases for J; bases not matched to a gene: 14. The CDR3 protein is CASSYFGTDGKWAQYF. The CDR3 DNA is TGTGCCAGCAGTTACTTTGGGACAGACGGAAAATGGGCCCAGTACTTC.

This clonotype showed up many times. A junction boundary mismatches the germline segment, possibly from a read error. The rearrangement links TRBV7-9 to TRBJ1-2, with a weak D call TRBD1 (5 bases). There are 15 residues in the CDR3. The germline V gene encodes CDR1 SEHNR and CDR2 FQNEAQ (reference sequence). The CDR3 region has the DNA TGTGCCAGCAGCCTAGCGTTGGGGGTAGGCTATGGCTACACCTTC. This gives the protein CASSLALGVGYGYTF.

This clonotype has ten or more counts. The rearrangement links TRBV5-1 to TRBJ2-3; unclear D gene. V lost 0 bases and J lost 3, with 11 bases in between. The CDR3 has 15 residues. Germline lookup yields CDR1 SGHRS and CDR2 YFSETQ. The CDR3 protein is CASSLVRPATDTQYF. CDR3 in DNA: TGCGCCAGCAGCTTGGTACGGCCCGCGACAGATACGCAGTATTTT.

At least ten counts were recorded for this clonotype. The rearrangement uses TRBV6-1 and TRBJ1-5, with no clear D. Trimming shortened V by 4 bases and J by 2 bases, and 9 bases separated the two germline ends. Germline V gene data show CDR1 as MNHNS and CDR2 as SASEGT. This CDR3 has 14 residues. The CDR3 bases are TGTGCCAGCAGTGTAGGGTCGCGCAATCAGCCCCAGCATTTT. This encodes CASSVGSRNQPQHF.

This chain links TRBV29-1 with TRBJ1-2; D is ambiguous. Trimming pared 1 base from V and 8 bases from J, leaving 11 bases between. The CDR3 is made up of 12 amino acids. Germline CDR1 and CDR2: SQVTM and ANQGSEA. The CDR3 loop is CSVEGPTRGYTF. The CDR3 DNA sequence: TGCAGCGTTGAAGGACCTACCAGGGGCTACACCTTC.